This passage covers 13 T cell receptor beta chains from one sample sequenced in a study of metastatic and nonmetastatic thyroid tumors (dated by TCRdb to 2018 to 2021). No patient had received any treatment before thyroid surgery. The library was produced with PCR. Sequenced on an Illumina HiSeq 4000. TCRdb trimmed the raw reads at Q25, called clones with MiXCR and kept productive beta chains. Recorded for this sample are 20,000 to 30,000 clones; roughly a quarter of them occurred a single time. 9.5% to 15% of the sample belongs to the ten largest clones. The sequencing input was tumor tissue. The receptor set was obtained from a male donor with papillary thyroid cancer or a benign thyroid nodule (not recorded which). Some clones in this sample may be carry-over from other donors' samples.

V usage is TRBV19 and J usage is TRBJ2-7, with TRBD2 matching 7 bases. The length of the CDR3 is 14 residues. V lost 5 bases and J lost 6; bases outside the gene matches: 10. Germline CDR1 and CDR2: LNHDA and SQIVND (reference sequence). The CDR3 DNA reads TGTGCCAGTAGTCCGAGGGAGGGAGGTCCCGAGCAGTACTTC. It encodes CASSPREGGPEQYF.

The chain employs TRBV7-9 and TRBJ2-7; 9 bases align to TRBD1. The CDR3 is 15 residues long. V dropped 5 bases and J dropped 3; count of bases not matched to a gene: 8. The germline V gene has CDR1 SEHNR and CDR2 FQNEAQ (reference sequence). Here the CDR3 DNA reads TGTGCCAGCAGCCCCCGGGACAGGGAGGGCTACGAGCAGTACTTC. This translates into CASSPRDREGYEQYF.

With regard to this clone: One junction end does not reproduce the germline sequence, and a read error may be involved. The chain recombines TRBV5-1 with TRBJ2-2; perhaps TRBD2 as D (6 bases). The CDR3 covers 16 residues. Germline CDR1 reads SGHRS; CDR2 reads YFSETQ. The CDR3 here is CASSYSWRAYTGELFF. CDR3 bases: TGCGCCAGCAGCTATAGCTGGAGGGCCTACACCGGGGAGCTGTTTTTC.

This clone has at least ten counts. The chain carries TRBV20-1 and TRBJ2-5; 14 bases agree with TRBD2. With 5 bases clipped from V and 1 base from J, the junction kept 6 bases outside the gene matches. The CDR3 has 16 amino acids. Germline V gene data show CDR1 as DFQATT and CDR2 as SNEGSKA (reference sequence). The CDR3 bases are TGCAGTGCTCGAGGGACTAGCGGGAGAAGCCAAGAGACCCAGTACTTC. Translation: CSARGTSGRSQETQYF.

This clone was seen a few times. This clone may be a read error of a much larger clone one base away. V usage is TRBV11-2 and J usage is TRBJ1-1; no clear D gene. The germline V gene encodes CDR1 SGHAT and CDR2 FQNNGV. The CDR3 runs to 17 residues. V gave up 3 bases and J gave up 1 base, with 18 bases separating them. CDR3 residues: CASSFRQWEGGNTEAFF. The CDR3 nucleotides are TGTGCCAGCAGCTTCCGCCAGTGGGAGGGAGGGAACACTGAAGCTTTCTTT.

This clone showed up many times. The genes are TRBV15 and TRBJ2-1; TRBD2 matches 9 bases. The germline V gene has CDR1 LNHNV and CDR2 YYDKDF (reference sequence). Trimming at V came to 5 bases and at J to 2 bases, leaving 7 bases not matched to a gene. The CDR3 covers 16 residues. The CDR3 sequence is CATSSREGMAYNEQFF. DNA for the CDR3: TGTGCCACCAGCTCGCGGGAGGGGATGGCCTACAATGAGCAGTTCTTC.

Concerning this clone: Other DNA sequences in this sample translate to the same CDR3. The rearrangement uses TRBV7-2 and TRBJ2-6; D remains ambiguous. V lost 5 bases, J lost 0 bases, and 5 bases lay in between. The CDR3 runs to 14 residues. CDR1 SGHTA and CDR2 FQGNSA come from the germline V gene. As DNA, the CDR3 is TGTGCCAGCAGCCCAAACTCTGGGGCCAACGTCCTGACTTTC. Amino acids: CASSPNSGANVLTF. The full variable domain, with the rest looked up from reference TRBV7-2 and TRBJ2-6, is GAGVSQSPSNKVTEKGKDVELRCDPISGHTALYWYRQSLGQGLEFLIYFQGNSAPDKSGLPSDRFSAERTGGSVSTLTIQRTQQEDSAVYLCASSPNSGANVLTFGAGSRLTVL.

This clone was detected ten times or more. CDR3 sequence: CATSDAGLAGDGRNIQYF. In DNA form, the CDR3 reads TGTGCCACCAGTGATGCGGGACTAGCGGGAGATGGGAGAAACATTCAGTACTTC. The chain employs TRBV24-1 and TRBJ2-4, with 14 positions matching TRBD2. Trimming removed 3 bases from V and 6 bases from J; junction bases left unmatched: 9. Germline V gene data show CDR1 as KGHDR and CDR2 as SFDVKD. The CDR3 loop spans 18 amino acids.

Comments on this clone: One junction end disagrees with the germline gene, perhaps due to a read error. The chain carries TRBV28 and TRBJ1-6, with D unclear. The CDR3 length is 12 residues. The germline V gene encodes CDR1 MDHEN and CDR2 SYDVKM. The CDR3 nucleotides read TGTGCCAGCCGGCTTAGGAATTCGCCCCTCAAGTTT. Translation: CASRLRNSPLKF.

This clone was observed at least ten times. The J gene is TRBJ2-3, the V gene TRBV10-3; the match to TRBD2 covers 11 bases. J gave up 2 bases and V 4 bases, and 5 bases lay outside the gene matches. CDR3 length: 16 residues. From germline, CDR1 is ENHRY and CDR2 SYGVKD. The chain's CDR3 is CAISGGTSGLTDTQYF. DNA for the CDR3: TGTGCCATCAGTGGTGGGACTAGCGGACTCACAGATACGCAGTATTTT.

The sample holds many counts of this clone. The CDR3: CASGTGGALRPDTQYF. In DNA, the CDR3 is TGCGCCAGCGGGACAGGGGGCGCTTTGCGGCCAGATACGCAGTATTTT. This chain joins TRBV5-1 and TRBJ2-3; TRBD1 matches 12 bases. The CDR3 covers 16 residues. Germline CDR1 and CDR2: SGHRS and YFSETQ. V lost 7 bases and J lost 4; bases outside the gene matches: 10.

Comments on this clone: A much more abundant neighbour one base away suggests this may be a read error. The chain links TRBV5-6 to TRBJ1-2; D is uncertain. Trimming stripped 4 bases from V and 4 bases from J, with 8 bases between. The CDR3 has 12 residues. Looked up from germline, CDR1 is SGHDT and CDR2 is YYEEEE. CDR3 in DNA: TGTGCCAGCAGCGGGGAGGGCTATGGCTACACCTTC. This encodes CASSGEGYGYTF.

This clone turned up a few times. The chain joins TRBV19 to TRBJ1-2; D is unclear. There are 15 residues in the CDR3. Trimming removed 5 bases at V and 2 bases at J, with 15 bases between. The V gene's germline CDR1 is LNHDA and CDR2 SQIVND (reference sequence). The CDR3 here is CASSPLYRQNYGYTF. The CDR3 DNA is TGTGCCAGTAGTCCCCTTTATCGGCAAAACTATGGCTACACCTTC.